A single sample is the source of the 18 T cell receptor beta chains below, sequenced in a study of cytomegalovirus exposure and HLA in healthy donors. Primers: 60 Vbeta forward and 13 Jbeta reverse. TCRdb keeps only in-frame clones here, not all; method: immunoSEQ multiplex PCR. The sample includes 45,000 to 65,000 clones, about 80% of them seen just once. Sequences were obtained from PBMCs. Receptors were obtained from a woman aged 40 to 55 in good health and CMV-seropositive.

The rearrangement links TRBV19 to TRBJ1-1; 12 positions match TRBD1. Germline V gives CDR1 LNHDA, CDR2 SQIVND (reference sequence). After removal of 5 bases from V and 4 bases from J, the junction contained 5 bases not matched to a gene. The CDR3 runs 15 residues. CDR3 region: CASSAGTGGVTEAFF. The DNA for the CDR3 is TGTGCCAGTAGTGCCGGGACAGGGGGCGTCACTGAAGCTTTCTTT.

The chain carries TRBV30 and TRBJ2-2; TRBD2 might be the D (7 bases). Germline V gene lookup returns CDR1 GTSNPN and CDR2 SVGIG (reference sequence). The CDR3 sequence is 14 residues long. V was shortened by 3 bases and J by 5 bases, with 13 bases between the two germline ends. The CDR3 spells CAWRSRGATGELFF. CDR3 coding DNA: TGTGCCTGGAGGTCCCGGGGGGCGACCGGGGAGCTGTTTTTT.

This chain joins TRBV6-1 and TRBJ2-7; 10 bases are shared with TRBD2. J lost 4 bases, V lost 4 bases, and 4 bases had no gene match. Germline values: CDR1 MNHNS, CDR2 SASEGT. CDR3 length: 14 amino acids. In DNA form, the CDR3 reads TGTGCCAGCAGTGTGGGACTAGCGCGATACGAGCAGTACTTC. Translation: CASSVGLARYEQYF.

This clone was seen just once. The gene calls are TRBV19 and TRBJ2-2; no firm D call. V was pared by 3 bases and J by 7 bases, with 12 bases between. The CDR3 contains 14 residues. Germline V CDR1 and CDR2: LNHDA, SQIVND (reference sequence). CDR3 sequence: CASSMVWSSGELFF. CDR3 DNA sequence: TGTGCCAGTAGTATGGTTTGGTCCAGCGGGGAGCTGTTTTTT.

V and J are TRBV4-1 and TRBJ1-4, with a possible D match to TRBD1 (5 bases). There are 15 residues in the CDR3. Deletions cut 1 base from V and 4 bases from J, with 10 bases between. Germline values: CDR1 MGHRA, CDR2 YSYEKL. CDR3 loop: CASSQVDRLNEKLFF. The CDR3 DNA is TGCGCCAGCAGCCAAGTCGACAGACTTAATGAAAAACTGTTTTTT.

The chain recombines TRBV6-1 with TRBJ2-7, with 11 bases identical to TRBD2. Germline V lookup: CDR1 MNHNS, CDR2 SASEGT. CDR3 length equals 15 residues. V shed 5 bases, J shed 7 bases, and the junction held 10 bases outside the gene matches. As DNA, the CDR3 is TGTGCCAGCAGTAGACTTAGCGGGGGGGCGGGGGAGCAGTACTTC. Translation: CASSRLSGGAGEQYF.

In its sample, this clone was seen a few times. The rearrangement joins TRBV5-6 to TRBJ1-1; D not certain. CDR3 length: 15 amino acids. Trimming removed 0 bases at V and 0 bases at J, with 9 bases between. Germline V gene data show CDR1 as SGHDT and CDR2 as YYEEEE. CDR3 nucleotide sequence: TGTGCCAGCAGCTTGGCCCTGGGCATGAACACTGAAGCTTTCTTT. It yields the protein CASSLALGMNTEAFF.

This clone turned up a few times. The chain joins TRBV5-1 to TRBJ2-5; 8 bases are a match to TRBD2. The V gene end was trimmed by 3 bases and the J gene end by 2 bases; junction bases not matched to a gene: 6. Germline V gene lookup returns CDR1 SGHRS and CDR2 YFSETQ. The CDR3 loop spans 15 amino acids. CDR3 nucleotides: TGCGCCAGCAGCTGGCCACTAGCGGCGCAAGAGACCCAGTACTTC. It encodes CASSWPLAAQETQYF. Looking up the rest from reference TRBV5-1 and TRBJ2-5 gives the full variable domain: KAGVTQTPRYLIKTRGQQVTLSCSPISGHRSVSWYQQTPGQGLQFLFEYFSETQRNKGNFPGRFSGRQFSNSRSEMNVSTLELGDSALYLCASSWPLAAQETQYFGPGTRLLVL.

The genes are TRBV6-1 and TRBJ1-2, with 8 bases aligning to TRBD1. The CDR3 is 13 residues long. The V and J ends lost 6 bases and 7 bases, in that order; junction bases with no gene match: 7. Germline V gene data show CDR1 as MNHNS and CDR2 as SASEGT. The CDR3: CASSTNRGGGYTF. In DNA, the CDR3 is TGTGCCAGCAGCACGAACAGGGGGGGTGGCTACACCTTC.

The sample holds one count of this clone. The chain joins TRBV6-4 to TRBJ2-2, with TRBD1 matching 7 bases. Looked up from germline, CDR1 is MRHNA and CDR2 is SNTAGT. The CDR3 contains 14 residues. J was trimmed by 3 bases and V by 2 bases; bases with no gene match: 0. The CDR3 nucleotides are TGTGCCAGCAGTGACGGACAGGACACCGGGGAGCTGTTTTTT. Amino acid sequence: CASSDGQDTGELFF.

The V gene is TRBV2, the J gene TRBJ1-4, with D maybe TRBD1 (6 bases). The germline V gene has CDR1 SNHLY and CDR2 FYNNEI. CDR3 size: 15 residues. Trimming took 5 bases from V and 3 from J, leaving 13 bases between them. The CDR3 region is CASSPTTGPNEKLFF. The CDR3 nucleotides are TGTGCCAGCAGTCCTACGACAGGTCCTAATGAAAAACTGTTTTTT. Variable domain in full (rest from reference TRBV2 and TRBJ1-4): EPEVTQTPSHQVTQMGQEVILRCVPISNHLYFYWYRQILGQKVEFLVSFYNNEISEKSEIFDDQFSVERPDGSNFTLKIRSTKLEDSAMYFCASSPTTGPNEKLFFGSGTQLSVL.

J is TRBJ1-2 and V is TRBV5-1, with 10 bases matching TRBD1. The germline CDR1 and CDR2 sequences are SGHRS and YFSETQ. V was clipped by 3 bases and J by 4 bases; unmatched bases: 6. The CDR3 consists of 15 residues. The CDR3 coding sequence is TGCGCCAGCAGCTACGCCGGACAGGGGGGCTATGGCTACACCTTC. This sequence encodes CASSYAGQGGYGYTF.

This chain joins TRBV6-5 and TRBJ2-3, with 10 positions matching TRBD2. The V and J ends lost 6 bases and 5 bases, in that order; junction bases with no gene match: 5. The CDR3 is 14 amino acids. Germline V gene lookup returns CDR1 MNHEY and CDR2 SVGAGI. This CDR3 reads CASRVGLAEDTQYF. CDR3 DNA sequence: TGTGCCAGCAGGGTAGGACTAGCGGAAGATACGCAGTATTTT.

This chain joins TRBV4-1 and TRBJ1-2; D gene unclear. This CDR3 has 15 amino acids. CDR1 is MGHRA, CDR2 YSYEKL, per germline. V gave up 0 bases and J gave up 4 bases, with 12 bases separating them. The CDR3 region is CASSQDTTRLYGYTF. The CDR3 bases are TGCGCCAGCAGCCAAGATACCACGAGGCTCTATGGCTACACCTTC.

This clone turned up a few times. This specimen includes other DNA sequences encoding the same CDR3. V gene TRBV5-4 combines with J gene TRBJ2-5; a weak D match, TRBD1 (5 bases). CDR1 is SGHNT and CDR2 is YYREEE in the germline V gene (reference sequence). The CDR3 spans 13 residues. The germline V and J ends were trimmed by 3 bases and 2 bases, with 8 bases remaining between them. CDR3 amino acids: CASSSGQQETQYF. The CDR3 DNA reads as TGTGCCAGCAGCTCCGGACAACAAGAGACCCAGTACTTC.

This chain uses TRBV6-5 with TRBJ2-2, with 9 bases fitting TRBD1. With V trimmed by 5 bases and J by 7 bases, 8 bases remained unmatched. This CDR3 is built from 15 residues. The germline CDR1 and CDR2 sequences are MNHEY and SVGAGI. DNA of the CDR3: TGTGCCAGCAGTCCACAGGGGGCAGGGGGCGGGGAGCTGTTTTTT. As protein: CASSPQGAGGGELFF.

The gene calls are TRBV2 and TRBJ2-5; 8 nucleotides align to TRBD2. The CDR3 runs 14 residues. Unmatched junction bases numbered 1, after V lost 0 bases and J lost 4 bases. Germline V gene lookup returns CDR1 SNHLY and CDR2 FYNNEI. CDR3 sequence: CASSEASGVETQYF. The CDR3 nucleotides are TGTGCCAGCAGTGAAGCTAGCGGGGTAGAGACCCAGTACTTC.

The rearrangement links TRBV21-1 to TRBJ2-2; the tabulated D call, TRBD1, remains unverified against the DNA. TRBV21-1 is described as a pseudogene. The CDR3 runs 18 residues. The CDR3 sequence is CASTKTLTGGGGTGELFF. The CDR3 coding sequence is TGTGCCAGCACTAAGACCCTGACAGGGGGCGGTGGCACCGGGGAGCTGTTTTTT.